Below, 6 T cell receptor beta chains from the same sample are listed, as sequenced in a study of Graves' ophthalmopathy and Graves' hyperthyroidism. Amplification of the TCR beta CDR3 regions used RNA transcripts (as template). RT-PCR with HTBI primers came first, then second-round multiplex PCR. TCRdb itself ran the multiplex PCR reads through MiXCR, one entry per CDR3 protein. The table includes 500,000 to 700,000 distinct CDR3 sequences, approximately 35% detected once. Sequencing input: peripheral blood or thyroid tissue (not recorded which). Source of these receptors: an adult man with Graves' hyperthyroidism.

This clonotype was seen at least ten times. The rearrangement links TRBV6-5 to TRBJ2-7, with no clear D. Trimming stripped 4 bases from V and 1 base from J, with 14 bases between. Germline CDR1 reads MNHEY; CDR2 reads SVGAGI. The CDR3 has 15 amino acids. The CDR3 loop reads CASSSGPQGSYEQYF. Written as DNA, the CDR3 is TGTGCCAGCAGTTCCGGGCCTCAAGGGTCCTACGAGCAGTACTTC.

The gene calls are TRBV10-3 and TRBJ2-7; TRBD2 matches at 7 bases. Trimming removed 9 bases from V and 2 bases from J; junction bases left unmatched: 1. The CDR3 covers 11 residues. CDR1 ENHRY and CDR2 SYGVKD come from the germline V gene. CDR3 amino acids: CAIRGAYEQYF. CDR3 coding DNA: TGTGCCATTCGGGGGGCCTACGAGCAGTACTTC.

The chain recombines TRBV11-2 with TRBJ1-2; tentative D call: TRBD1 (5 bases). Germline-derived CDR1 and CDR2 are SGHAT and FQNNGV. Deletions cut 8 bases from V and 6 bases from J, with 16 bases between. The CDR3 has 13 residues. In nucleotides, the CDR3 is TGTGCCAGCGGCTATAGCAGGGTCGATGGCTACACCTTC. Amino acid sequence: CASGYSRVDGYTF.

This clonotype was seen ten or more times. This sequence joins TRBV5-1 and TRBJ1-1, with D perhaps TRBD1 (5 bases). With 0 bases removed from V and 7 bases from J, the gap between germline ends came to 10 bases. This CDR3 is built from 13 residues. Germline CDR1 and CDR2: SGHRS and YFSETQ. In DNA form, the CDR3 reads TGCGCCAGCAGCTTGGGAGGGCAGGGTGAAGCTTTCTTT. It codes for CASSLGGQGEAFF. Complete variable domain (other parts from reference TRBV5-1 and TRBJ1-1): KAGVTQTPRYLIKTRGQQVTLSCSPISGHRSVSWYQQTPGQGLQFLFEYFSETQRNKGNFPGRFSGRQFSNSRSEMNVSTLELGDSALYLCASSLGGQGEAFFGQGTRLTVV.

This clonotype was detected many times. V and J are TRBV5-8 and TRBJ2-5; D call uncertain. This CDR3 is built from 12 residues. Germline V lookup: CDR1 SGHTS, CDR2 YDEGEE. Trimming left V 1 base short and J 5 bases short, with 6 bases between. The DNA for the CDR3 is TGTGCCAGCAGCTTGCCTGGGGAGACCCAGTACTTC. Its protein product is CASSLPGETQYF. Based on the CDR3 plus reference TRBV5-8 and TRBJ2-5, the full variable domain is EAGVTQSPTHLIKTRGQQATLRCSPISGHTSVYWYQQALGLGLQFLLWYDEGEERNRGNFPPRFSGRQFPNYSSELNVNALELEDSALYLCASSLPGETQYFGPGTRLLVL.

This clonotype was recorded a few times. J is TRBJ1-3 and V is TRBV6-5; TRBD1 is a possible D gene (5 bases). This CDR3 spans 13 amino acids. V shed 6 bases and J shed 5 bases, with 11 bases lying between them. Germline V CDR1 and CDR2: MNHEY, SVGAGI. This chain's CDR3 is CASRQGSRNTIYF. Written as DNA, the CDR3 is TGTGCCAGCAGGCAGGGAAGTAGAAACACCATATATTTT.